This T cell receptor (beta chain) derives from a study of T-cell reconstitution after alpha-beta-depleted transplantation in children. Findings and limits, study-wide: The study traced high day-60 TCRbeta diversity in some patients to surviving recipient T cells and thymic progenitors. Reports say that about two months after transplant, the alpha-beta T cells came out of several hundred graft clones that had expanded. It was newly produced T cells that mostly accounted for T-cell counts and diversity one year after transplant.

Notes on this clonotype: Its target is not known.

Unique molecular identifiers were used in preparing the TCRbeta library. MiXCR, applied by TCRdb to the PCR reads, yields one record per CDR3 protein. The sample shows roughly 790,000 distinct CDR3 sequences, 16% of them seen only once. Deletions cut 3 bases from V and 0 bases from J, with 26 bases between. The length of the CDR3 is 20 residues. Germline V gene lookup returns CDR1 LGHNT and CDR2 FRNRAP. Sample: PBMCs, mostly from graft donor cells, taken 360 days after TCRalphabeta/CD19-depleted stem cell transplant. The source of this sequence is a male patient younger than 18 who had a stem cell transplant for acute lymphoblastic leukemia, so the T cells may come from the graft donor. This chain connects TRBV12-5 to TRBJ2-5, with D tentatively TRBD2 (5 bases). The CDR3 loop reads CASGLRLPASLLTYQETQYF. CDR3 bases: TGTGCTAGTGGTTTACGCCTCCCGGCTAGCCTCCTTACGTACCAAGAGACCCAGTACTTC.